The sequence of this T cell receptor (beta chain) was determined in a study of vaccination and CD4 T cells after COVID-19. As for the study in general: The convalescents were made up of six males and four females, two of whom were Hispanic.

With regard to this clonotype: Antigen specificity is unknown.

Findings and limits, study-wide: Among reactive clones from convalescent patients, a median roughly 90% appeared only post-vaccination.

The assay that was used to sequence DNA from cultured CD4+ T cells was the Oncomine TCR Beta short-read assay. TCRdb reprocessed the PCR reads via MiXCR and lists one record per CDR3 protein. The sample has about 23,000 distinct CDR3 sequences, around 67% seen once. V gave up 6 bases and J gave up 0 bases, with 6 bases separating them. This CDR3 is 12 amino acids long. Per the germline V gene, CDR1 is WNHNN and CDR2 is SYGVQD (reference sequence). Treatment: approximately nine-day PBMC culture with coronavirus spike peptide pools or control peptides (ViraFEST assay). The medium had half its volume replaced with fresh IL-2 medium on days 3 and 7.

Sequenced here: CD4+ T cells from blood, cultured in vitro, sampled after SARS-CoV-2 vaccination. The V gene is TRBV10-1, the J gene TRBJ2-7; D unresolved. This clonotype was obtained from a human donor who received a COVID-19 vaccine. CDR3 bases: TGCGCCAGCAGCAGCAGCTCCTACGAGCAGTACTTC. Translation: CASSSSSYEQYF.